Shown below are 14 T cell receptor beta chains from a single sample sequenced in a study of early T cells in non-severe SARS-CoV-2 infection. TCRdb analysed the 5' RACE reads with MiXCR anew, one entry per CDR3 protein. The sample contains tens of thousands of distinct CDR3 sequences, under 7.5% of which appear only once. Sequencing input: whole blood. The receptors stem from an adult who was a healthcare worker with PCR-confirmed SARS-CoV-2 infection or an uninfected control (not recorded which).

This clonotype was seen more than once but under ten times. The CDR3 loop is CASTLLAGSRNEQYF. The CDR3, as DNA: TGTGCCAGCACCCTACTAGCGGGGAGTCGCAACGAGCAGTACTTC. V gene TRBV12-3 or TRBV12-4 combines with J gene TRBJ2-7, with 10 positions matching TRBD2. CDR3 size: 15 residues. With V trimmed by 7 bases and J by 5 bases, 11 bases remained unmatched.

This clonotype has ten or more counts. The chain joins TRBV7-9 to TRBJ2-2; 9 positions match TRBD1. Germline CDR1 reads SEHNR; CDR2 reads FQNEAQ (reference sequence). The V gene end was trimmed by 5 bases and the J gene end by 5 bases; junction bases not matched to a gene: 6. There are 15 residues in the CDR3. CDR3 DNA: TGTGCCAGCAGCCGACGGGACAGGGAGACCGGGGAGCTGTTTTTT. Protein sequence: CASSRRDRETGELFF.

The chain has TRBV20-1 and TRBJ2-5; D not resolved. V was trimmed by 1 base and J by 0 bases, leaving 6 bases between them. The CDR3 has 13 residues. CDR1 is DFQATT and CDR2 is SNEGSKA in the germline V gene (reference sequence). As DNA, the CDR3 is TGCAGTGCTAGAGGGCCTAACCAAGAGACCCAGTACTTC. It encodes CSARGPNQETQYF.

The table lists this clonotype with a few counts. In DNA, the CDR3 is TGTGCCAGCAGGCGCGCCGGTTCGGACACCGGGGAGCTGTTTTTT. Protein: CASRRAGSDTGELFF. V and J are TRBV6-2 or TRBV6-3 and TRBJ2-2; D gene uncertain. Trimming left V 6 bases short and J 3 bases short, with 14 bases between. The germline V gene has CDR1 MNHEY and CDR2 SVGEGT. The CDR3 runs to 15 residues.

CDR3 loop: CASSFTGEGSEAFF. Written as DNA, the CDR3 is TGTGCCAGCAGCTTCACAGGGGAGGGCTCTGAAGCTTTCTTT. J is TRBJ1-1 and V is TRBV7-9, with 7 bases fitting TRBD1. The CDR3 covers 14 residues. CDR1 and CDR2 (germline): SEHNR, FQNEAQ (reference sequence). The V and J ends lost 3 bases and 6 bases, in that order; junction bases with no gene match: 7.

This clonotype was counted many times. V is TRBV5-1 and J is TRBJ1-1, with 8 bases identical to TRBD1. There are 15 residues in the CDR3. Per the germline V gene, CDR1 is SGHRS and CDR2 is YFSETQ. The J segment lost 4 bases and the V segment lost 5 bases, leaving 10 bases of the junction unmatched. Written as DNA, the CDR3 is TGCGCCAGCAGGAGGATACAGGGGGGCGGCACTGAAGCTTTCTTT. Protein product: CASRRIQGGGTEAFF.

At least ten counts were recorded for this clonotype. V usage is TRBV4-3 and J usage is TRBJ2-7, with a weak D call TRBD1 (5 bases). V was trimmed by 0 bases and J by 3 bases, leaving 6 bases between them. The CDR3 runs 13 residues. Germline assignment: CDR1 LGHNA and CDR2 YSLEER. The CDR3 sequence is CASSQDRGYEQYF. The CDR3 bases are TGCGCCAGCAGCCAAGATAGGGGCTACGAGCAGTACTTC.

This clonotype was counted ten times or more. The gene calls are TRBV4-3 and TRBJ2-1; D is undetermined. V was trimmed by 5 bases and J by 1 base, leaving 21 bases between them. CDR1 is LGHNA and CDR2 is YSLEER in the germline V gene. The CDR3 length is 18 residues. In nucleotides, the CDR3 is TGCGCCAGCAGCTCCACTTACGGGCTCCGTGGTTCCTACAATGAGCAGTTCTTC. Protein product: CASSSTYGLRGSYNEQFF.

Concerning this clonotype itself: A much larger clonotype is one base distant, so this may be a read error. The missing conserved phenylalanine or tryptophan at the end of this CDR3 makes a read error likely. The chain combines TRBV7-6 with TRBJ1-4; TRBD1 agrees at 10 bases. V lost 5 bases and J lost 8; bases outside the gene matches: 5. Germline CDR1 SGHVS, CDR2 FNYEAQ. The length of the CDR3 is 14 residues. This CDR3 is CASSRTGGREKLFL. Here the CDR3 DNA reads TGTGCCAGCAGCCGGACAGGGGGACGAGAAAAACTGTTTCTT.

The chain carries TRBV6-6 and TRBJ1-6, with TRBD1 as a possible D gene (6 bases). V lost 6 bases, J lost 8 bases, and 17 bases lay in between. CDR3 length equals 15 residues. CDR1 and CDR2 (germline): MNHNY, SVGAGI (reference sequence). CDR3 coding DNA: TGTGCCAGCAGACCCCCGGCAGGGGAACATTCACCCCTCCACTTT. This sequence encodes CASRPPAGEHSPLHF.

This clonotype was seen ten or more times. This chain connects TRBV4-3 to TRBJ1-5; D not resolved. The CDR3 consists of 15 residues. The germline gives CDR1 LGHNA, CDR2 YSLEER. Trimming stripped 0 bases from V and 7 bases from J, with 13 bases between. CDR3 residues: CASSQDQWGSQPQHF. CDR3 nucleotides: TGCGCCAGCAGCCAAGATCAATGGGGTAGCCAGCCCCAGCATTTT.

Many counts were recorded for this clonotype. This rearrangement joins TRBV6-5 to TRBJ2-3; 7 bases fit TRBD2. J was trimmed by 1 base and V by 3 bases; bases with no gene match: 4. From germline, CDR1 is MNHEY and CDR2 SVGAGI. CDR3 length: 15 residues. CDR3 coding DNA: TGTGCCAGCAGTTATTGGGGGGGGGGCACAGATACGCAGTATTTT. As protein: CASSYWGGGTDTQYF.

This clonotype has a count of ten or more. The rearrangement uses TRBV20-1 and TRBJ1-5; D is possibly TRBD1 (6 bases). Trimming cost V 1 base and J 2 bases, with 15 bases left between them. The germline V gene encodes CDR1 DFQATT and CDR2 SNEGSKA (reference sequence). The CDR3 totals 16 residues. The CDR3 coding sequence is TGCAGTGCTAGAGGCCTACAGGGTTTGGGCAATCAGCCCCAGCATTTT. Translation gives CSARGLQGLGNQPQHF.

This clonotype was detected a few times. The rearrangement uses TRBV12-3 or TRBV12-4 and TRBJ1-6, with unresolved D. The CDR3 loop spans 13 amino acids. Deletions cut 1 base from V and 13 bases from J, with 11 bases between. This CDR3 reads CASSLEGGGPLHF. The CDR3 DNA reads TGTGCCAGCAGTTTAGAAGGCGGCGGGCCCCTCCACTTT.